The T cell receptor beta chain described here comes from a study of T cell responses to AZD1222 COVID-19 vaccine. Study results and limitations: Repertoires were sampled only after the peak T cell response. Seropositive AZD1222 recipients at baseline numbered only five or six. With dominance at 160-218 and 743-854, vaccine-associated CD4 TCRs spanned spike.

TCRdb's table, derived via immunoSEQ multiplex PCR, lists solely in-frame clones and lacks some. The sample comprises about 270,000 clones, around 93% of which are singletons, and around 0.57% rests with the top ten. Per the germline V gene, CDR1 is MDHEN and CDR2 is SYDVKM. V was pared by 7 bases and J by 4 bases, with 12 bases of the junction left unmatched. The CDR3 has 15 residues. Comments on this clone: Its antigen is still unknown.

Second-dose timings of about 4 or about 12 weeks were pooled. The chain has TRBV28 and TRBJ2-7; the match to TRBD1 covers 8 bases. The receptor was derived from an adult who received the AZD1222 COVID-19 vaccine. The material was peripheral blood, obtained 28 days after the second AZD1222 dose. In DNA, the CDR3 is TGTGCCAGCACCACTCCAAGTGGGGACAGGTACGAGCAGTACTTC. Translated, it gives CASTTPSGDRYEQYF.